This T cell receptor beta chain comes out of a study of blood T cell repertoires in COVID-19. Study in general: Spain, Italy and the United States supplied samples that represented acute and convalescent COVID-19.

Trimming stripped 4 bases from V and 3 bases from J, with 13 bases between. CDR3 length: 15 residues. Germline CDR1 MDHEN, CDR2 SYDVKM. One Seattle source followed patients from active infection through their disease course. How the authors handled the data: Quantification of nucleated cells was approximated via reference gene primer amplification. Assay used: immunoSEQ multiplex PCR; TCRdb lists only in-frame clones, some missing. V, J and clone size are those of that table, while D and trimming were read from the DNA. This sample carries about 300,000 clones, about nine tenths of them seen once, and the ten largest clones take over 2%.

This chain joins TRBV28 and TRBJ1-5; perhaps TRBD1 as D (6 bases). The clonotype originates from a woman aged 30 to 39 with COVID-19, enrolled during active disease. What was sequenced was peripheral blood. The CDR3 DNA is TGTGCCAGCAGTTCCTTGGGGGCCCCCAATCAGCCCCAGCATTTT. Protein sequence: CASSSLGAPNQPQHF.